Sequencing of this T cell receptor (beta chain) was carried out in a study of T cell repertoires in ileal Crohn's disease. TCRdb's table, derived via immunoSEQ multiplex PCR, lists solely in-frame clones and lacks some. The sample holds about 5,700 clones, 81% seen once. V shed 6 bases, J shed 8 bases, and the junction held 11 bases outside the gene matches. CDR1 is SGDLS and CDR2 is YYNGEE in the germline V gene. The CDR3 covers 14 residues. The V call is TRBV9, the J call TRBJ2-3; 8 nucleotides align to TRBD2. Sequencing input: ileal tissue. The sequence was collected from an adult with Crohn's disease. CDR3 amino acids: CASNPGASGGTQYF. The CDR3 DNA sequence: TGTGCCAGCAATCCCGGGGCCAGCGGGGGTACGCAGTATTTT.